Listed below are T cell receptor beta chains from one sample, sequenced in a study of cytomegalovirus exposure and HLA in healthy donors. Assay: immunoSEQ multiplex PCR; the TCRdb copy retains only in-frame clones and omits some. This sample has fewer than 200,000 clones, with over 60% found just once. Sequencing input: PBMCs. The receptors come from a female donor in good health and CMV-seronegative. CDR3s include the opening cysteine and the closing phenylalanine or tryptophan. A D gene is named only where the DNA matches it firmly. The listing skips clone size in some rows; elsewhere it reads once, few, many or a size class.

NA	TRBV15	NA	TRBJ1-5	CATSRAGVSNQPQHF	TGTGCCACCAGCAGAGCAGGGGTGAGTAATCAGCCCCAGCATTTT
NA	TRBV4-3	NA	TRBJ2-7	CASSPEFSTYEQYF	TGCGCCAGCAGCCCGGAGTTTTCCACTTACGAGCAGTACTTC
TRBD2	TRBV9	NA	TRBJ2-3	CASSTGLAGVDTQYF	TGTGCCAGCAGCACGGGACTAGCGGGAGTAGATACGCAGTATTTT
NA	TRBV28	NA	TRBJ1-2	CAAAATAAGPKNYGYTF	TGTGCCGCGGCCGCAACGGCAGCTGGCCCAAAGAACTATGGCTACACCTTC
NA	TRBV2	NA	TRBJ2-6	CASSALLGVSGANGLTF	TGTGCCAGCAGTGCACTCTTAGGGGTTTCTGGGGCCAACGGCCTGACTTTC
TRBD2	TRBV19	once	TRBJ2-7	CASSLAGAYEQYF	TGTGCCAGCAGCCTAGCGGGGGCCTACGAGCAGTACTTC
NA	TRBV12-5	few	TRBJ1-1	CASGLVEGTEAFF	TGTGCTAGTGGTTTGGTGGAGGGGACTGAAGCTTTCTTT
TRBD2	TRBV4-1	NA	TRBJ2-1	CASSQDPGSGGFSYNEQFF	TGCGCCAGCAGCCAAGATCCGGGGAGCGGGGGGTTTTCCTACAATGAGCAGTTCTTC
NA	TRBV28	few	TRBJ2-2	CAGKTGPVNTGELFF	TGTGCCGGAAAAACAGGACCAGTGAACACCGGGGAGCTGTTTTTT
NA	TRBV28	few	TRBJ2-7	CASSTPTRRNEQYF	TGTGCCAGCAGTACGCCGACACGACGGAACGAGCAGTACTTC
NA	TRBV21-1	NA	TRBJ1-2	CASSSDRPYGYTF	TGTGCCAGCAGCTCCGACAGGCCCTATGGCTACACCTTC
TRBD2	TRBV5-1	NA	TRBJ2-1	CASSLGGGVYNEQFF	TGCGCCAGCAGCTTGGGCGGGGGGGTTTACAATGAGCAGTTCTTC
TRBD1	TRBV27	NA	TRBJ2-7	CASSAHILGGTYEQYF	TGTGCCAGCAGTGCCCACATACTAGGGGGCACCTACGAGCAGTACTTC
TRBD1	TRBV4-2	NA	TRBJ1-1	CASSQGAAGGSEAFF	TGTGCCAGCAGCCAAGGGGCGGCAGGGGGCTCTGAAGCTTTCTTT
TRBD1	TRBV4-3	NA	TRBJ2-7	CASSQDHRGQGEQYF	TGCGCCAGCAGCCAAGATCACAGGGGGCAAGGCGAGCAGTACTTC
TRBD1	TRBV4-3	NA	TRBJ1-4	CASSEKGAANEKLFF	TGCGCCAGCAGCGAGAAGGGGGCGGCAAATGAAAAACTGTTTTTT
NA	TRBV21-1	NA	TRBJ2-1	CATPRGSSYNEQFF	TGTGCCACACCTCGCGGGAGCTCCTACAATGAGCAGTTCTTC
TRBD1	TRBV6-1	NA	TRBJ1-5	CASGEISMGQRNQPQHF	TGTGCCAGCGGTGAGATATCTATGGGACAGCGTAATCAGCCCCAGCATTTT
NA	TRBV11-1	NA	TRBJ1-3	CASSRGSSGNTIYF	TGTGCCAGCAGCCGGGGATCCTCTGGAAACACCATATATTTT
NA	TRBV7-8	NA	TRBJ2-7	CASSLRAGSIEQYF	TGTGCCAGCAGCTTAAGAGCAGGAAGCATCGAGCAGTACTTC
TRBD1	TRBV28	NA	TRBJ2-7	CASRGTVTYEQYF	TGTGCCAGCAGGGGGACAGTCACCTACGAGCAGTACTTC
TRBD1	TRBV18	NA	TRBJ1-5	CASSPGTGQGQPQHF	TGTGCCAGCTCACCCGGGACAGGGCAAGGACAGCCCCAGCATTTT
TRBD1	TRBV9	few	TRBJ2-2	CASTTPRTGVVSGELFF	TGTGCCAGCACCACTCCCAGGACAGGGGTGGTGTCCGGGGAGCTGTTTTTT
NA	TRBV2	NA	TRBJ2-7	CASSTRGSPTYEQYF	TGTGCCAGCAGTACCAGAGGATCTCCAACTTACGAGCAGTACTTC
TRBD1	TRBV6-5	NA	TRBJ2-3	CASSYRGQGWTDTQYF	TGTGCCAGCAGTTACAGGGGACAGGGGTGGACAGATACGCAGTATTTT
TRBD2	TRBV2	NA	TRBJ2-3	CASSRGEDTDTQYF	TGTGCCAGCAGTCGGGGGGAAGACACAGATACGCAGTATTTT
NA	TRBV6-5	NA	TRBJ1-2	CASSPLGQLGVGYTF	TGTGCCAGCAGCCCCCTTGGACAACTTGGGGTTGGCTACACCTTC
NA	TRBV29-1	NA	TRBJ2-1	CSVEDPGSGEFF	TGCAGCGTTGAAGATCCCGGGAGTGGGGAGTTCTTC
TRBD1	TRBV9	NA	TRBJ2-5	CASSASGRTGEETQYF	TGTGCCAGCAGCGCCTCAGGAAGGACAGGGGAGGAGACCCAGTACTTC
TRBD1	TRBV9	NA	TRBJ1-1	CASSVVLGGETEAFF	TGTGCCAGCAGCGTAGTACTAGGGGGCGAAACTGAAGCTTTCTTT
TRBD1	TRBV6-1	NA	TRBJ2-3	CASSTTGVAGDTQYF	TGTGCCAGCAGTACAACAGGGGTAGCTGGAGATACGCAGTATTTT
NA	TRBV21-1	few	TRBJ2-1	CASSRKGQPCYHEQFF	TGTGCCAGCAGCAGGAAGGGACAGCCCTGTTATCATGAGCAGTTCTTC
TRBD1	TRBV7-6	NA	TRBJ1-4	CASSPGQGRAKLFF	TGTGCCAGCAGCCCGGGACAGGGGCGAGCGAAACTGTTTTTT
NA	TRBV21-1	NA	TRBJ1-5	CASRIGGISNQPQHF	TGTGCCAGCCGAATCGGGGGGATAAGCAATCAGCCCCAGCATTTT
NA	TRBV19	NA	TRBJ2-7	CASSSGRGASYEQYF	TGTGCCAGTAGTTCCGGCAGGGGGGCCTCCTACGAGCAGTACTTC
TRBD2	TRBV15	few	TRBJ2-1	CATRQTSGGLRPSYNEQFF	TGTGCCACCAGACAGACTAGCGGGGGGCTAAGGCCCTCCTACAATGAGCAGTTCTTC
NA	TRBV5-1	once	TRBJ2-3	CASALRTGDTQYF	TGCGCCAGCGCTCTGAGGACTGGCGATACGCAGTATTTT
NA	TRBV7-3	NA	TRBJ1-1	CASSLGGVTEAFF	TGTGCCAGCAGCCTAGGGGGTGTCACTGAAGCTTTCTTT
TRBD2	TRBV9	NA	TRBJ2-7	CASSVGASGTPYEQYF	TGTGCCAGCAGCGTAGGGGCTAGCGGAACCCCCTACGAGCAGTACTTC
TRBD1	TRBV30	NA	TRBJ2-7	CAWSVPGTGPTYEQYF	TGTGCCTGGAGTGTACCTGGGACAGGGCCAACCTACGAGCAGTACTTC
NA	TRBV9	NA	TRBJ1-3	CASRPGNSGNTIYF	TGTGCCAGCAGACCGGGGAACTCTGGAAACACCATATATTTT
NA	TRBV15	NA	TRBJ2-5	CATSRDVGGQTQYF	TGTGCCACCAGTAGGGACGTAGGGGGTCAGACCCAGTACTTC
TRBD1	TRBV28	NA	TRBJ2-5	CASSSLGTGGRETQYF	TGTGCCAGCAGTTCTCTAGGGACAGGGGGCCGAGAGACCCAGTACTTC